Listed below are T cell receptor beta chains from one sample, sequenced in a study of blood T cell repertoires in COVID-19. Profiled with immunoSEQ multiplex PCR; TCRdb holds only in-frame clones, not every one. Of about 300,000 clones in the sample, roughly 85% were seen once. Input material: PBMCs or T cells enriched from blood (not recorded which). These receptors all stem from a young woman who had been exposed to COVID-19. Both conserved end residues are part of each CDR3.

TRBV12-3/TRBV12-4	TRBJ1-6	CASTWSLNSPLHF
TRBV2	TRBJ2-1	CASTERETYNEQFF
TRBV19	TRBJ1-2	CASSIAGSAGYTF
TRBV5-1	TRBJ2-7	CASTETDSYEQYF
TRBV9	TRBJ1-2	CASSSPNRGLYGYTF
TRBV19	TRBJ2-3	CASGGMGQAAAQYF
TRBV5-3	TRBJ1-6	CARSSRIWTDKYNSPLHF
TRBV18	TRBJ1-3	CASSPTGSGNTIYF
TRBV9	TRBJ2-3	CASSPYPTGVPDTQYF
TRBV5-4	TRBJ2-7	CASSSGRGEQYF
TRBV19	TRBJ1-5	CASTIRQGSNQPQHF